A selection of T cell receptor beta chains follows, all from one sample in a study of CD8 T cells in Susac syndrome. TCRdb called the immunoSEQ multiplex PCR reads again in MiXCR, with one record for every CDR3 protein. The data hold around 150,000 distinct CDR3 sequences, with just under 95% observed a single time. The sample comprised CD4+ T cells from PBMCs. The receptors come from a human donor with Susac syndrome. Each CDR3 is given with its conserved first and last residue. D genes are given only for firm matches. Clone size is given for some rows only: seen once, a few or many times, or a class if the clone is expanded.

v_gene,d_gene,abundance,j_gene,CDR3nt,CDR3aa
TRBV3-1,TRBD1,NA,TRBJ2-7,TGTGCCAGCAGCCAGGACCCCGGGACAGGGCTGTACTTC,CASSQDPGTGLYF
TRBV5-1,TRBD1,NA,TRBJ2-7,TGCGCCAGCAACTCAGGGGGCTCCTCCTCCTACGAGCAGTACTTC,CASNSGGSSSYEQYF
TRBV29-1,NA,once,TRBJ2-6,TGCAGCGTTGACGACACAACAGGCTCTGGGGCCAACGTCCTGACTTTC,CSVDDTTGSGANVLTF
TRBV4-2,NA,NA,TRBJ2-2,TGTGCCAGCAGCCGAGAGACCCCCAGGGAAGGTGACACCGGGGAGCTGTTTTTT,CASSRETPREGDTGELFF
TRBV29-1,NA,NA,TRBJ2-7,TGCAGCGTTGAAGGACGCCGGTACGAGCAGTACTTC,CSVEGRRYEQYF
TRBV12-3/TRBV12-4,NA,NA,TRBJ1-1,TGTGCCAGCAGCAAAGTGCCTCGGGCAACTGAAGCTTTCTTT,CASSKVPRATEAFF
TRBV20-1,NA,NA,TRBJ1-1,TGCAGTGCTAGAGAACCGGGGCGGGAGTCCACTGAAGCTTTCTTT,CSAREPGRESTEAFF
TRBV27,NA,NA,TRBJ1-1,TGTGCCAGCAGTTTAAAGGACATGAACACTGAAGCTTTCTTT,CASSLKDMNTEAFF
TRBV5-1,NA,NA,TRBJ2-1,TGCGCCAGCAGCTTGTCAGCGGCTTCCTCCTACAATGAGCAGTTCTTC,CASSLSAASSYNEQFF
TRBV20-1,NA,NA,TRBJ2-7,TGCAGTGCTAGTTATCTCTCCTACGAGCAGTACTTC,CSASYLSYEQYF
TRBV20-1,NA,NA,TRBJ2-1,TGCAGTGCTAGAGTGTCAACAGGTGCCTACAATGAGCAGTTCTTC,CSARVSTGAYNEQFF
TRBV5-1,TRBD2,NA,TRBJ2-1,TGCGCCAGCAGCTTGGAAAATAGCGGGGCCGAACAGTTCTTC,CASSLENSGAEQFF
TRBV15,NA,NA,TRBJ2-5,TGTGCCACCAGCTTTGACTCCCGAGGGACCCAGTACTTC,CATSFDSRGTQYF
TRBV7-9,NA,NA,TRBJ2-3,TGTGCCAGCAGCTTATTTGGGGCGGTCACAGATACGCAGTATTTT,CASSLFGAVTDTQYF
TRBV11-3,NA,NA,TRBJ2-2,TGTGCCAGCAGCTTGGGAGCCAGTCGGGACGCCGGGGAGCTGTTTTTT,CASSLGASRDAGELFF
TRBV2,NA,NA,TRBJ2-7,TGTGCCAGCAGTGGACAGGTATCCTACGAGCAGTACTTC,CASSGQVSYEQYF
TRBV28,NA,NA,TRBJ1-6,TGTGCCAGCAGTTCGCCCCCCCGGGCTGTTTCACCCCTCCACTTT,CASSSPPRAVSPLHF
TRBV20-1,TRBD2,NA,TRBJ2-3,TGCAGTGCTAGTCGTCTAGCGGGAGGCACAGATACGCAGTATTTT,CSASRLAGGTDTQYF
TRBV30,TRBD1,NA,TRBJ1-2,TGTGCCTGCCCACGCACCGCCGGGACAGGGAAGGACTATGGCTACACCTTC,CACPRTAGTGKDYGYTF
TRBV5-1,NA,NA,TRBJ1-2,TGCGCCAGCAGGGTTCGTTCCGACATCCCTGGGGGTGGCTACACCTTC,CASRVRSDIPGGGYTF
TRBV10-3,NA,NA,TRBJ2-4,TGTGCCATCAGCGGGACAGACCTAGCGGTTCAGTACTTC,CAISGTDLAVQYF
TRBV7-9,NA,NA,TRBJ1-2,TGTGCCAGCAGCTCCGCCGGGCTCAATGGCTACACCTTC,CASSSAGLNGYTF
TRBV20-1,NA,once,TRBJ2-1,TGCAGTGCTAGAGATCTCGTGGGGCTCTCCTACAATGAGCAGTTCTTC,CSARDLVGLSYNEQFF
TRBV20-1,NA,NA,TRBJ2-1,TGCAGTGCTAGAGAGGAAGGTAGCGGCAATGAGCAGTTCTTC,CSAREEGSGNEQFF
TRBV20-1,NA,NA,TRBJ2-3,TGCAGTGCGCTGGACACCGTAAGCACAGATACGCAGTATTTT,CSALDTVSTDTQYF
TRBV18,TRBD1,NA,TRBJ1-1,TGTGCCAGCTCACCTCAGGGGGCATCAGGGACTGAAGCTTTCTTT,CASSPQGASGTEAFF
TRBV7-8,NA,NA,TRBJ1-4,TGTGCCAGCAGCCGACTCTTCAGTGGGGGTGAAAAACTGTTTTTT,CASSRLFSGGEKLFF
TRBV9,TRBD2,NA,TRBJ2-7,TGTGCCAGCAGCGCGCGAGGGGGGGGACTAGCGGGAGTTGAGGAGCAGTACTTC,CASSARGGGLAGVEEQYF
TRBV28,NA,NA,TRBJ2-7,TGTGCCAGGACGTGGGAGCAGTACTTC,CARTWEQYF
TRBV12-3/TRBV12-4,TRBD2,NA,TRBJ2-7,TGTGCCAGCAGTTTAGAGAGGGGACTAGCGGGGGGACCCTACGAGCAGTACTTC,CASSLERGLAGGPYEQYF
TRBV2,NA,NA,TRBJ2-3,TGTGCCAGCAGCGCGGGACTTAGCACAGATACGCAGTATTTT,CASSAGLSTDTQYF
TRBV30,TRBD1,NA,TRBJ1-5,TGTGCCTGGAGTGCTGACAGGGAGCAGCCCCAGCATTTT,CAWSADREQPQHF
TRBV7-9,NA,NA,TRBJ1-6,TGTGCCAGCAGGAAGGGGACAAATAATTCACCCCTCCACTTT,CASRKGTNNSPLHF
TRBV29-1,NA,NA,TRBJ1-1,TGCAGGAAGGGGTGGTCGCCGAACACTGAAGCTTTCTTT,CRKGWSPNTEAFF
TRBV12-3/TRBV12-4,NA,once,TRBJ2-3,TGTGCCAGCAGTTTAGCGATGGTGCAGGGGAAAGAGTATTTT,CASSLAMVQGKEYF
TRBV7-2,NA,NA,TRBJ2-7,TGTGCCAGCAGCTTAAAGGCCGAGCAGTACTTC,CASSLKAEQYF
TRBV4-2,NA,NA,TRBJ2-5,TGTGCCAGCAGCCAAGTGGGCAGAGCGGAGACCCAGTACTTC,CASSQVGRAETQYF
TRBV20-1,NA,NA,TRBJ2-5,TGCAGTGCTAGAATCGCAGGGGCTCCCCGGTACCAAGAGACCCAGTACTTC,CSARIAGAPRYQETQYF
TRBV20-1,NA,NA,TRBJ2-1,TGCAGTGCTAGAGAAGGTGGGAGAAGCAATGAGCAGTTCTTC,CSAREGGRSNEQFF
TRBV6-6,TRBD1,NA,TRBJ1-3,TGTGCCAGCAGCTGGACAGGGTCTGGAAACACCATATATTTT,CASSWTGSGNTIYF
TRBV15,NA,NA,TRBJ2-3,TGTGCCACCAGCAGAGATAGAGGTCCGGGCCCTCATACGCAGTATTTT,CATSRDRGPGPHTQYF
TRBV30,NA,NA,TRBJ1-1,TGTGCCTGGAGTGTGATCGGGAACACTGAAGCTTTCTTT,CAWSVIGNTEAFF
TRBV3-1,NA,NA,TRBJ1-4,TGTGCCAGCAGCCAAGTATCTAATGAAAAACTGTTTTTT,CASSQVSNEKLFF
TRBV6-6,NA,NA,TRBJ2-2,TGTGCCAGCAGGCGGGGTGGGGGCACCGGGGAGCTGTTTTTT,CASRRGGGTGELFF
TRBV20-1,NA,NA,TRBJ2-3,TGCAGTGCTAGCCTGACCGCTAGCACAGATACGCAGTATTTT,CSASLTASTDTQYF
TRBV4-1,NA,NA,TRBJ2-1,TGCGCCAGCAGCCAAGACAAGTACAGGGACTACAATGAGCAGTTCTTC,CASSQDKYRDYNEQFF
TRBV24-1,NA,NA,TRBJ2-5,TGTGCCACCAGTGACCGGACAGTAAGATCCGCCGTCCAAGAGACCCAGTACTTC,CATSDRTVRSAVQETQYF
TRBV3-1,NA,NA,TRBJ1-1,TGTGCCAGCAGCCTTTTCCGGGGGCGCACTGAAGCTTTCTTT,CASSLFRGRTEAFF
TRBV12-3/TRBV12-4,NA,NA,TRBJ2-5,TGTGCCAGCAGTTTAAGGTTGGGGCAGGACCAAGAGACCCAGTACTTC,CASSLRLGQDQETQYF
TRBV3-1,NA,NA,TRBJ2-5,TGTGCCAGCAGCCAGAAGGGTCGGACCCAGTACTTC,CASSQKGRTQYF
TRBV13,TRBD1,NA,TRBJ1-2,TGTGCCAGCAGCGCCAAAGGAGGACAGGGGGCCGGCTACACCTTC,CASSAKGGQGAGYTF
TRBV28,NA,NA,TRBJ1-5,TGTGCCAGCAGTTTTTTCGGGGGTTATCAGCCCCAGCATTTT,CASSFFGGYQPQHF
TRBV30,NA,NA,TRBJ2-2,TGTGCCTGGGCGAGGTCCGGGGAGCTGTTTTTT,CAWARSGELFF
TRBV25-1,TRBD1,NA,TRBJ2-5,TGTGCCAGCAGTGAAAGGGCAGGGGGAGAGACCCAGTACTTC,CASSERAGGETQYF
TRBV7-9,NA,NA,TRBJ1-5,TGTGCCAGCAGCTTAGTGGGGAAAGGGGGGATTAGCAATCAGCCCCAGCATTTT,CASSLVGKGGISNQPQHF
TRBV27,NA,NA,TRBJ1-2,TGTGCCAGCAGTTTCGGACGTCCCAAGAACTATGGCTACACCTTC,CASSFGRPKNYGYTF
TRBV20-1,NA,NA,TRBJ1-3,TGCAGTGCTAGTGTAGGGGAGCTCTCTGGAAACACCATATATTTT,CSASVGELSGNTIYF
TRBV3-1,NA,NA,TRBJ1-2,TGTGCCAGCAGCCAAGATCGGGGCTCCTATGGCTACACCTTC,CASSQDRGSYGYTF
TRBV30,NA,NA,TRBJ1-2,TGTGCCTGGAGTGTACCCCGCAGGCGAGGCTACACCTTC,CAWSVPRRRGYTF